This T cell receptor (beta chain) was documented in a study of OX40 agonist ivuxolimab in advanced cancers. Study-level background: Subjects had a mean age of roughly 60 years, with a range of roughly 20 to 79; around 80% were male.

The protocol was immunoSEQ multiplex PCR, while the TCRdb copy is restricted to in-frame clones and leaves out a portion. The data contain approximately 44,000 clones, about 90% of them singletons. The CDR3 contains 13 residues. Looked up from germline, CDR1 is MNHEY and CDR2 is SVGAGI. The V gene end was trimmed by 5 bases and the J gene end by 3 bases; junction bases not matched to a gene: 4. This clone was detected only once. Antigen: not known. Study observations and caveats: There were, on average, more expanded clones in CD8+ T cells than in CD4+. Determination of antigen specificity was not performed for the expanded peripheral T cells.

V and J are TRBV6-5 and TRBJ2-7; 7 bases are a match to TRBD2. The specimen was CD4+ or CD8+ T cells sorted from blood, collected in a trial of the OX40 agonist ivuxolimab. This receptor was obtained from an adult with an advanced solid tumor such as melanoma, head and neck, liver or kidney cancer. CDR3 in DNA: TGTGCCAGCAGTCCTAGCGGATACTACGAGCAGTACTTC. This codes for CASSPSGYYEQYF.